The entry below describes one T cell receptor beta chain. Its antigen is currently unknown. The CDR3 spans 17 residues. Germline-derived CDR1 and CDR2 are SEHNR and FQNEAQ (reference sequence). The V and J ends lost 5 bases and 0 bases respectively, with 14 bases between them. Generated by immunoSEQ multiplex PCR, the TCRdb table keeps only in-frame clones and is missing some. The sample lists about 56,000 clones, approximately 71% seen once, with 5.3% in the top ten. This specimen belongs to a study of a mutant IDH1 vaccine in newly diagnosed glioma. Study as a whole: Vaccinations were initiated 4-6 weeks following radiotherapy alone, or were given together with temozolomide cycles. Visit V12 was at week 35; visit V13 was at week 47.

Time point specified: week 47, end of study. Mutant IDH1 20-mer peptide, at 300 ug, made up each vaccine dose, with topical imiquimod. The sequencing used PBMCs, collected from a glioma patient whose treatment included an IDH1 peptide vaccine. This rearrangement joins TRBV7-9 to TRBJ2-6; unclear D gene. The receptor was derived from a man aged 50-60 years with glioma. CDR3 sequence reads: CASSAQLLSSGANVLTF. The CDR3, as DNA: TGTGCCAGCAGCGCACAACTCTTGAGCTCTGGGGCCAACGTCCTGACTTTC.